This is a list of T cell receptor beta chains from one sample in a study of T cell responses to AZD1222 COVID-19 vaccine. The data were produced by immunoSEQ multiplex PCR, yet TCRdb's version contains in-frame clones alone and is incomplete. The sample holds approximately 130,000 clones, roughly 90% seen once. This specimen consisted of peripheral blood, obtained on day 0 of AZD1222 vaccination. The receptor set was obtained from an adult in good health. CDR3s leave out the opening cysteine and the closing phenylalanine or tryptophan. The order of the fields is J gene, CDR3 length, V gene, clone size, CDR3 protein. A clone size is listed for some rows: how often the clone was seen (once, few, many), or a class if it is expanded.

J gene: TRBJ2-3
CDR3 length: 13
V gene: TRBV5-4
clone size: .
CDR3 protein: ASSRRLADTDTQY

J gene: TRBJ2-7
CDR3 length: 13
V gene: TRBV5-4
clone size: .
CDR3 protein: ASSSPGTGGDEQY

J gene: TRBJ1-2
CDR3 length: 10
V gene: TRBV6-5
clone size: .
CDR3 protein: ASRGQLGGYT

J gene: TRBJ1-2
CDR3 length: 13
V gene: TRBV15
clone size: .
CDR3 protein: ATSREVRSSYGYT

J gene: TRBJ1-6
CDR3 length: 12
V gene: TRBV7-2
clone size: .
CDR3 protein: ASSLPYNGSPLH

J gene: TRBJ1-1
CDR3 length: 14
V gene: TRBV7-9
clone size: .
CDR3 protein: ASSPGRWGLRSEAF

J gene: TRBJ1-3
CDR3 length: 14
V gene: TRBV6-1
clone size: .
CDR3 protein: ASSEEVWSSGNTIY

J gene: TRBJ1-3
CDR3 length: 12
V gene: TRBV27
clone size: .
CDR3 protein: ASSLGPSGNTIY

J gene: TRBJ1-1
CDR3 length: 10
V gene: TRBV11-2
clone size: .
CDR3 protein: ASSHYRERAF

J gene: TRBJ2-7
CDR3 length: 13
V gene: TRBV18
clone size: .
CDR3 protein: ASSSQRGGYSEQY

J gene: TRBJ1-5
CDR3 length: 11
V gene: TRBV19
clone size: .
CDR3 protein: ASSPTRDQPQH

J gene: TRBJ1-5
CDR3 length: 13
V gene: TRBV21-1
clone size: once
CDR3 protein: ASSNGGRCNQPQH

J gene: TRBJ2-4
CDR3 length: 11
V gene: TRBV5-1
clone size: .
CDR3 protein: ASSFDSENIQY

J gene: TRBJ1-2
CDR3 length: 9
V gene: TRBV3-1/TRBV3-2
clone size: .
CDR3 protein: ASSQNRGYT

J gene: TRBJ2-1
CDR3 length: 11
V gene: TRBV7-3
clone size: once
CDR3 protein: ASSPGPDNEQF

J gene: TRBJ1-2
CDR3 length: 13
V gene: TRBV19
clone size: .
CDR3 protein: ASSVRAKGDYGYT

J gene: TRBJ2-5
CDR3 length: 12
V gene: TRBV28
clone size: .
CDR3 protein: ASAIIAGKETQY

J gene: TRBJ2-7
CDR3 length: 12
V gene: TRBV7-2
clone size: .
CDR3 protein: ASSPQAERYEQY

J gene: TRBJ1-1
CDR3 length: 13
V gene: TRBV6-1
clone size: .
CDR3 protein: ASSEAGTGGTEAF

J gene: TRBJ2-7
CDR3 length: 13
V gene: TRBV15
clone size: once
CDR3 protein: ATSIGTGGPYEQY

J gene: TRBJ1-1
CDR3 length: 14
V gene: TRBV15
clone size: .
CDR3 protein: ATTPAPDPLDTEAF

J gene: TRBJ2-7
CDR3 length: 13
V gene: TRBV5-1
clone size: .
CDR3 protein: ASSLLRQVAGEQY

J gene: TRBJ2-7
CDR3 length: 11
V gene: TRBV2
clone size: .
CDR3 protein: ASRRTSPYEQY

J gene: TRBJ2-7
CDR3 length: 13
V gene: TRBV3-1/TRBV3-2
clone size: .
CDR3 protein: ASSQVSYSSVEQY

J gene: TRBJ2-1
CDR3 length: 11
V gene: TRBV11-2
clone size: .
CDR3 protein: ASSLVNSGRKF

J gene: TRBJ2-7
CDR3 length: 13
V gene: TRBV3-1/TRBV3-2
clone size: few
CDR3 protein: ASSQVGASSYEQY